This T cell receptor (beta chain) is from a study of blood T cell repertoires in COVID-19. Overall study context: Specimens from acute and convalescent COVID-19 originated in the United States, Italy and Spain. PBMCs, B-cell-depleted T cells, or T cells were the source of the cDNA or gDNA that made up the material.

Germline CDR1 reads DFQATT; CDR2 reads SNEGSKA (reference sequence). CDR3 length: 15 amino acids. V shed 3 bases, J shed 4 bases, and the junction held 5 bases outside the gene matches. Per the authors' pipeline: Amplification with reference gene primers provided the estimates of nucleated cell counts. The repertoire was sequenced with immunoSEQ multiplex PCR; TCRdb's copy has only in-frame clones and lacks some. The V and J calls and the clone size are those of that table, but D and trimming were determined from the DNA. This table holds approximately 210,000 clones, approximately 86% found once. Two negative PCRs, clearance, or symptom resolution had been documented for recovered Cohort 3 donors.

The source is a woman aged 25-40 years who had recovered from COVID-19. The rearrangement uses TRBV20-1 and TRBJ2-3; 12 bases are a match to TRBD2. The sample was PBMCs or T cells enriched from blood (not recorded which). This CDR3 reads CSASLASGRADTQYF. The CDR3 DNA sequence: TGCAGTGCTAGTTTGGCTAGCGGGAGGGCAGATACGCAGTATTTT.